Following are 12 T cell receptor beta chains from one sample sequenced in a study of Ad26.COV2.S vaccination and SARS-CoV-2 variants. Only in-frame clones appear in the TCRdb table, and some are missing; sequencing was by immunoSEQ multiplex PCR. This sample has 300,000 to 350,000 clones, with 90% found just once. Treatment defined: roughly 20 received Ad26.COV2.S at low or high dose, single or two shots; about 5 received placebo; per-sample allocation not given. Vaccine and placebo recipients were sampled on day 63 after the first injection. Here the sequenced sample was peripheral blood, taken in a trial of Ad26.COV2.S vaccine versus placebo. The receptors come from a person aged 18 to 65 who received the Ad26.COV2.S COVID-19 vaccine or a placebo.

This chain uses TRBV21-1 with TRBJ1-6; the table names TRBD1, a call not compared with the DNA. TRBV21-1 is a known pseudogene. The CDR3 is 14 residues long. The CDR3, as DNA: TGTGCCAGCAGCCCGGGCAGGGAAGATTCACCCCTCCACTTT. Translating it yields CASSPGREDSPLHF.

CDR3 loop: CASSPYRGTGNTIYF. The CDR3 DNA reads TGTGCCAGCAGTCCTTACAGGGGAACTGGAAACACCATATATTTT. The chain couples TRBV25-1 to TRBJ1-3; 7 bases line up with TRBD1. The CDR3 length is 15 residues. The V segment lost 5 bases and the J segment 2 bases; nucleotides outside the gene matches: 6. Germline V CDR1 and CDR2: MGHDK, SYGVNS.

A word on this clone: A junction boundary mismatches the germline segment, possibly from a read error. This chain joins TRBV7-3 and TRBJ1-1, with D unclear. This CDR3 comprises 13 residues. CDR1 is SGHTA and CDR2 is FQGTGA in the germline V gene. The CDR3 nucleotides read TGTGCCAGCAGCGTAACAATGAACACTGAAGCTTTCTTT. Amino acids: CASSVTMNTEAFF.

This rearrangement joins TRBV7-2 to TRBJ2-3; D perhaps matches TRBD1 (5 bases). Per the germline V gene, CDR1 is SGHTA and CDR2 is FQGNSA. V lost 3 bases to trimming and J lost 0 bases, with 10 bases between them. The CDR3 sequence is 15 residues long. The CDR3 reads CASSLDKASTDTQYF. The CDR3 DNA sequence: TGTGCCAGCAGCTTGGACAAAGCTAGCACAGATACGCAGTATTTT.

This chain connects TRBV4-3 to TRBJ2-2; D gene uncertain. V lost 0 bases to trimming and J lost 0 bases, with 11 bases between them. Germline V CDR1 and CDR2: LGHNA, YSLEER. The CDR3 totals 17 residues. The CDR3 protein is CASSQDYPGSNTGELFF. CDR3 sequence (DNA): TGCGCCAGCAGCCAAGATTACCCCGGATCGAACACCGGGGAGCTGTTTTTT.

On this clone: Relative to the germline gene, one junction end is altered; a read error may explain this. This chain uses TRBV28 with TRBJ2-5, with TRBD2 matching 7 bases. The CDR3 extends over 16 amino acids. Germline V gene data show CDR1 as MDHEN and CDR2 as SYDVKM. CDR3 bases: TGTGCCAGCAATTTAATGGGAGGGATCCCCCGAGAGACCCAGTACTTC. Translating gives CASNLMGGIPRETQYF.

This clone was counted a few times. The rearrangement uses TRBV25-1 and TRBJ1-1; D remains unclear. The CDR3 has 15 residues. Trimming left V 1 base short and J 4 bases short, with 13 bases between. Per the germline V gene, CDR1 is MGHDK and CDR2 is SYGVNS. The CDR3 coding sequence is TGTGCCAGCAGTGAATCGGACGGGTTGGGCACTGAAGCTTTCTTT. This codes for CASSESDGLGTEAFF.

The rearrangement joins TRBV7-2 to TRBJ1-5; a weak D match, TRBD1 (5 bases). V was trimmed by 7 bases and J by 0 bases, leaving 13 bases between them. Germline V gene lookup returns CDR1 SGHTA and CDR2 FQGNSA. This CDR3 is built from 15 residues. The CDR3: CASTAWGDSNQPQHF. CDR3 nucleotides: TGTGCCAGCACCGCGTGGGGCGATAGCAATCAGCCCCAGCATTTT.

The chain is built from TRBV7-8 and TRBJ1-1; unclear D gene. CDR3 length equals 16 residues. Germline V gene lookup returns CDR1 SGHVS and CDR2 FQNEAQ. V was clipped by 3 bases and J by 7 bases, with 21 bases between them. The CDR3 nucleotides are TGTGCCAGCAGCTTGCCAACCCTGGGTGGTGTTGATGAAGCTTTCTTT. Protein product: CASSLPTLGGVDEAFF.

This rearrangement joins TRBV5-1 to TRBJ2-7; perhaps TRBD1 as D (5 bases). V was shortened by 0 bases and J by 6 bases, with 10 bases between the two germline ends. The CDR3 covers 13 residues. The germline gives CDR1 SGHRS, CDR2 YFSETQ. The CDR3 sequence: CASSLGWGGEQYF. In nucleotides, the CDR3 is TGCGCCAGCAGCTTGGGATGGGGCGGCGAGCAGTACTTC.

This clone was recorded once. For the CDR3, the DNA is TGTGCCAGCTCACCAATCGGTCCGGGGACTGAAGCTTTCTTT. This translates into CASSPIGPGTEAFF. V usage is TRBV18 and J usage is TRBJ1-1; D ambiguous. Germline-derived CDR1 and CDR2 are KGHSH and LQKENI. Trimming left V 2 bases short and J 5 bases short, with 12 bases between. The CDR3 sequence is 14 residues long. The full variable domain, completed using reference TRBV18 and TRBJ1-1, is NAGVMQNPRHLVRRRGQEARLRCSPMKGHSHVYWYRQLPEEGLKFMVYLQKENIIDESGMPKERFSAEFPKEGPSILRIQQVVRGDSAAYFCASSPIGPGTEAFFGQGTRLTVV.

This chain uses TRBV7-2 with TRBJ2-5, with D perhaps matching TRBD2 (5 bases). Trimming removed 1 base from V and 5 bases from J, with 11 bases in between. CDR3 length equals 14 residues. Germline loops: CDR1 SGHTA, CDR2 FQGNSA. The CDR3 protein is CASSLDPGGETQYF. The CDR3 DNA is TGTGCCAGCAGCTTAGATCCTGGCGGGGAGACCCAGTACTTC.